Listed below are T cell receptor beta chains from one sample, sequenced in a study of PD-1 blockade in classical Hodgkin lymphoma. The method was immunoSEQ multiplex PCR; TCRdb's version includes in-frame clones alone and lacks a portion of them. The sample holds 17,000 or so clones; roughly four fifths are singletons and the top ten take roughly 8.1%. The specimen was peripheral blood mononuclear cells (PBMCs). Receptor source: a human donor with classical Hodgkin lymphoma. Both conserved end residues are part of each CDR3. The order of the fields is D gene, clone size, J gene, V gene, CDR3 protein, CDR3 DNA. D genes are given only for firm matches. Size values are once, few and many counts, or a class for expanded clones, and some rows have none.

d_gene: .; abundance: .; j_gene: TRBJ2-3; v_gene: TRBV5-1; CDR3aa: CASSPRQTDTQYF; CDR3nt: TGCGCCAGCAGCCCCCGACAGACAGATACGCAGTATTTT
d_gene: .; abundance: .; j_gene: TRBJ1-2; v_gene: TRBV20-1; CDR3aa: CSARVENYTF; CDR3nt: TGCAGTGCTAGAGTGGAGAACTACACCTTC
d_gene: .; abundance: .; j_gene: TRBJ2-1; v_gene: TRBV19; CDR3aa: CASSPRSLGDIDEQFF; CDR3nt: TGTGCCAGTAGTCCCCGATCATTGGGGGATATAGATGAGCAGTTCTTC
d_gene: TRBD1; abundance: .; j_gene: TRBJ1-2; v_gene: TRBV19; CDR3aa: CASHNRDRGLGYTF; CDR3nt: TGTGCCAGTCACAACCGGGACAGGGGGCTCGGCTACACCTTC
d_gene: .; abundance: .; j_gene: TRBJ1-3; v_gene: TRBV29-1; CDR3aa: CSVEGLRGNTIYF; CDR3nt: TGCAGCGTAGAGGGTCTACGGGGAAACACCATATATTTT
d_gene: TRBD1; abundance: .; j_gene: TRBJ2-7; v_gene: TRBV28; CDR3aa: CASSLLSGGVKAEQYF; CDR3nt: TGTGCCAGCAGTTTACTTTCAGGGGGCGTAAAGGCCGAGCAGTACTTC
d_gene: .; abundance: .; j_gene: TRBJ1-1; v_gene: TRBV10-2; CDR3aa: CASGRGTEAFF; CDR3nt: TGCGCCAGCGGAAGGGGGACTGAAGCTTTCTTT
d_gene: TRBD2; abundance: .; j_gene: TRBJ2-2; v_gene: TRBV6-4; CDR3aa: CASSELAEAGELFF; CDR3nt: TGTGCCAGCAGTGAACTAGCGGAGGCCGGGGAGCTGTTTTTT
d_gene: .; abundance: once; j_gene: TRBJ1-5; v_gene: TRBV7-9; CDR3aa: CASSLAPGRGTSPQHF; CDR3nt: TGTGCCAGCAGCTTGGCTCCTGGGAGGGGCACCTCGCCCCAGCATTTT
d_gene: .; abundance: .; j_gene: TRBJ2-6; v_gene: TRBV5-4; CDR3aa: CASSLGGAGANVLTF; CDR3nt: TGTGCCAGCAGCTTGGGGGGCGCTGGGGCCAACGTCCTGACTTTC
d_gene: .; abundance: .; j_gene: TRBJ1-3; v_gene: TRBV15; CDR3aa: CATSSATSSGNTIYF; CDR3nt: TGTGCCACCAGCAGTGCCACTAGCTCTGGAAACACCATATATTTT
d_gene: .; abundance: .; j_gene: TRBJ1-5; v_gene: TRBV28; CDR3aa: CASILGGRAQPQHF; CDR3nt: TGTGCCAGCATCTTAGGGGGTCGTGCTCAGCCCCAGCATTTT
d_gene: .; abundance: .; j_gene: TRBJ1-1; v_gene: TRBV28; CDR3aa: CASKTNTEAFF; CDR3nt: TGTGCCAGCAAGACGAACACTGAAGCTTTCTTT
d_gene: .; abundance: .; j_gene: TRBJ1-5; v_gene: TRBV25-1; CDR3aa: CASSESANSNQPQHF; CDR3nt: TGTGCCAGCAGTGAATCGGCGAATAGCAATCAGCCCCAGCATTTT
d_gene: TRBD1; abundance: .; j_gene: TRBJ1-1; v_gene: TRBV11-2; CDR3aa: CASSSRDRGFSEAFF; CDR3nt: TGTGCCAGCAGCTCGCGGGACAGGGGTTTCTCTGAAGCTTTCTTT
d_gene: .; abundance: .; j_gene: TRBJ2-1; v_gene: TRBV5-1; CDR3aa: CASSLALPDLFF; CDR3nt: TGCGCCAGCAGCTTGGCCCTGCCGGACTTGTTCTTC
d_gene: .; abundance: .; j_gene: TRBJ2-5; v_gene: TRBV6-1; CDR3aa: CASSEVRPPGTQYF; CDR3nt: TGTGCCAGCAGTGAAGTTCGGCCCCCCGGGACCCAGTACTTC
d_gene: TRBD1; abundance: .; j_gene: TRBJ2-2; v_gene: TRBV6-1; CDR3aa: CASSETGGIGELFF; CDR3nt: TGTGCCAGCAGTGAAACAGGGGGCATCGGGGAGCTGTTTTTT
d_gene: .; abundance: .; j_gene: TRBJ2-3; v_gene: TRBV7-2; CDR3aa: CASTPGDTQYF; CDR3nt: TGTGCCAGCACCCCCGGGGATACGCAGTATTTT
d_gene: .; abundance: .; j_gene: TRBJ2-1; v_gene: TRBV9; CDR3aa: CASSVRPSYEQFF; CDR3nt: TGTGCCAGCAGCGTAAGGCCTAGTTATGAGCAGTTCTTC